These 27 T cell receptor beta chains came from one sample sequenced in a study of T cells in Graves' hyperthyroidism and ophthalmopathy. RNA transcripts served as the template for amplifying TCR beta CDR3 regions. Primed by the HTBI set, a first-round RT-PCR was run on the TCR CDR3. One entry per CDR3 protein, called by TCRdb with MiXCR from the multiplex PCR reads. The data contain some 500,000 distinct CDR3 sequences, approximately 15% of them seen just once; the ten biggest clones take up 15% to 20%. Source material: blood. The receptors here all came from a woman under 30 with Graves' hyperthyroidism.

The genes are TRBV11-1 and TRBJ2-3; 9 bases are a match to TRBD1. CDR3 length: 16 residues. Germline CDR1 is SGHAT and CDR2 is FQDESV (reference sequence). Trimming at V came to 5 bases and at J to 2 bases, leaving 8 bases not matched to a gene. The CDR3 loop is CASSLTGTGTTDTQYF. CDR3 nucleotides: TGTGCCAGCAGCCTCACCGGGACAGGGACCACAGATACGCAGTATTTT.

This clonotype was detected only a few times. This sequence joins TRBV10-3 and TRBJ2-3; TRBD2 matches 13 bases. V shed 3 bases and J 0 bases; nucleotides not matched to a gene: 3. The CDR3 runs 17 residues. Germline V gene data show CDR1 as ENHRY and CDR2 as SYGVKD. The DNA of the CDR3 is TGTGCCATCAGTGACCCGGGACTAGCGGGAAGCACAGATACGCAGTATTTT. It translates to CAISDPGLAGSTDTQYF.

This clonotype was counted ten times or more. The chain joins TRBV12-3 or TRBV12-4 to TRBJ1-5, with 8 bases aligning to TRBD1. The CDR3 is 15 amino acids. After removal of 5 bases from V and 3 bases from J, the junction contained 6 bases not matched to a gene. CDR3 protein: CASSRQGQTNQPQHF. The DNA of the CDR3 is TGTGCCAGCAGTCGACAGGGGCAGACCAATCAGCCCCAGCATTTT.

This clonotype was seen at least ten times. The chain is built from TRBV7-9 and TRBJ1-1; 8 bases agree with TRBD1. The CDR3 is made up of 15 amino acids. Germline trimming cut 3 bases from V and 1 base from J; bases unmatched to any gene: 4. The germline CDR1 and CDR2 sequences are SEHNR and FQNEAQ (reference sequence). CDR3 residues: CASSLGTGWNTEAFF. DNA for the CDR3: TGTGCCAGCAGCTTGGGGACAGGATGGAACACTGAAGCTTTCTTT.

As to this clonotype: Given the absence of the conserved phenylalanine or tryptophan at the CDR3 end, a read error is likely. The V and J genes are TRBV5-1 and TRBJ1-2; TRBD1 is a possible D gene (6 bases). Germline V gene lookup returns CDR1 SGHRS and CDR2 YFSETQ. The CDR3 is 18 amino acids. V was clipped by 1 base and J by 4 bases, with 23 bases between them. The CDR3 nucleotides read TGCGCCAGCAGCTTGCGTATTCTCGGGAAAACAGGGTTCTATGGCTACACCCTC. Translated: CASSLRILGKTGFYGYTL.

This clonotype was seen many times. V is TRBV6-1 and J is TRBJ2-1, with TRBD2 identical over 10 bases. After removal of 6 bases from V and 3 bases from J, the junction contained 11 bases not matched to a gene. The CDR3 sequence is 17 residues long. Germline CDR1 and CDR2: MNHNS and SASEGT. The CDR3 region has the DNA TGTGCCAGCAGGGGAGTAAGGACTAGCGGAATCTACAATGAGCAGTTCTTC. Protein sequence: CASRGVRTSGIYNEQFF.

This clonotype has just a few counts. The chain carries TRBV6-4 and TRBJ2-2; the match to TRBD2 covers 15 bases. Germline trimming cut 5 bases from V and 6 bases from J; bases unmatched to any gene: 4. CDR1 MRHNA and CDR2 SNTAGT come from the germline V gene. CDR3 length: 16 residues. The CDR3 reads CASSPGLAGGAGELFF. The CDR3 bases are TGTGCCAGCAGTCCGGGACTAGCGGGAGGAGCCGGGGAGCTGTTTTTT.

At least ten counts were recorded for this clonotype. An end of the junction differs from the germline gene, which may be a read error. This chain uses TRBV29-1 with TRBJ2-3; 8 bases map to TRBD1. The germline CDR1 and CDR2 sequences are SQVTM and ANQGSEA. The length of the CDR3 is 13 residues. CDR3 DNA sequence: TGCAGCGCTGAACAGGGGGTGAGAGATACGCAGTATTTT. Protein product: CSAEQGVRDTQYF.

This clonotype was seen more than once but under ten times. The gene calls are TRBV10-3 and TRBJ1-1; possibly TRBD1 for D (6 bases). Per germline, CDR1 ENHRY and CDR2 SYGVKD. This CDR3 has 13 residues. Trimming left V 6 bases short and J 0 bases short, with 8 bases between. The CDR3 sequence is CAIRGQMNTEAFF. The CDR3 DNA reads TGTGCCATCAGAGGACAGATGAACACTGAAGCTTTCTTT.

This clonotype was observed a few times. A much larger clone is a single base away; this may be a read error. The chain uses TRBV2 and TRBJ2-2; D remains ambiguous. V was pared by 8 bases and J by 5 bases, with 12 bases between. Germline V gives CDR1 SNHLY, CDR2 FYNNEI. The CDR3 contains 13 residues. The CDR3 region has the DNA TGTGCCAGCGCCAACCGCTTGACCGGGGAGCTGTTTTTT. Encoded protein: CASANRLTGELFF.

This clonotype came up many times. The CDR3 region has the DNA TGCAGTGCTAGACCGGGACAGGGGTTGGCTAATGAAAAACTGTTTTTT. It translates to CSARPGQGLANEKLFF. V gene TRBV20-1 combines with J gene TRBJ1-4, with TRBD1 matching 10 bases. The CDR3 sequence is 16 residues long. Germline-derived CDR1 and CDR2 are DFQATT and SNEGSKA (reference sequence). Trimming cost V 2 bases and J 3 bases; bases outside gene matches: 6.

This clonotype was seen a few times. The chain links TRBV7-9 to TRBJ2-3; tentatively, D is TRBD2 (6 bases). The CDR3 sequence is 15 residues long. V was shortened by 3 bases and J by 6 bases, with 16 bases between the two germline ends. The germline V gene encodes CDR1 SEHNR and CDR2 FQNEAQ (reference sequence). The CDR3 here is CASSFLEGAWDTQYF. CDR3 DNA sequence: TGTGCCAGCAGCTTTTTGGAGGGAGCATGGGATACGCAGTATTTT.

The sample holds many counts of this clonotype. DNA for the CDR3: TGTGCCAGCAGTTGGAAAAGGCTCACTGAAGCTTTCTTT. Amino acids: CASSWKRLTEAFF. The chain employs TRBV6-2 or TRBV6-3 and TRBJ1-1, with D uncertain. The V gene's germline CDR1 is MNHEY and CDR2 SVGEGT. The CDR3 contains 13 residues. With 4 bases removed from V and 4 bases from J, the gap between germline ends came to 10 bases.

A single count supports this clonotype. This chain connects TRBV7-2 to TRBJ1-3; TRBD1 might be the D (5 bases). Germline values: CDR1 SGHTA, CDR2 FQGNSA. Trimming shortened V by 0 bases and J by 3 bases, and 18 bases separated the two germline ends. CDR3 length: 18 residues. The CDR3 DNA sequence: TGTGCCAGCAGCTTAGCCCCACACGGGGGATTGGGTGGAAACACCATATATTTT. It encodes CASSLAPHGGLGGNTIYF.

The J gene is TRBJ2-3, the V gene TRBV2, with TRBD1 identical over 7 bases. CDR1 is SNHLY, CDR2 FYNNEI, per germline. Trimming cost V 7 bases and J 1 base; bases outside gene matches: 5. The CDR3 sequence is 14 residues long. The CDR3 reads CASKDRVRTDTQYF. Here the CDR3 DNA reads TGTGCCAGCAAAGACAGGGTTCGCACAGATACGCAGTATTTT.

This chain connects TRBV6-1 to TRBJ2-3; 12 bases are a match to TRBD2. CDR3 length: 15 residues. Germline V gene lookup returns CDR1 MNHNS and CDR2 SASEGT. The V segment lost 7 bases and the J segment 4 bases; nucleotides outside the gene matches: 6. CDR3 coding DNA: TGTGCCAGCATAGGACTAGCGGGAAGGTCAGATACGCAGTATTTT. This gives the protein CASIGLAGRSDTQYF.

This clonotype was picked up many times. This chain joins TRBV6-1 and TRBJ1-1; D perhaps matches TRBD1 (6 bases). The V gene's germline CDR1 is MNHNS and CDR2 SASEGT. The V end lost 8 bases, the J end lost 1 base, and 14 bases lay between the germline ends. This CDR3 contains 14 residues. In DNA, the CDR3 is TGTGCCAGCGGTAGGGGACAAAGGAACACTGAAGCTTTCTTT. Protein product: CASGRGQRNTEAFF.

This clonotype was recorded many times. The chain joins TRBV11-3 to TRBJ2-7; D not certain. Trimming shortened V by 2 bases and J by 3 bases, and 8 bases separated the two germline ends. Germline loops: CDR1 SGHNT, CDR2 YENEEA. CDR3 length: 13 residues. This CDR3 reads CASSLLRFYEQYF. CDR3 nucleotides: TGTGCCAGCAGCTTACTGAGGTTCTACGAGCAGTACTTC.

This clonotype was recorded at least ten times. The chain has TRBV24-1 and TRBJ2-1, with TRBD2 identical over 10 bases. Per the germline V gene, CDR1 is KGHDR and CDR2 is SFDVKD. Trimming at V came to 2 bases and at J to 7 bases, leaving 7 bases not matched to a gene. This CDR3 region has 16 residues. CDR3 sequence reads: CATSDWASGSGNEQFF. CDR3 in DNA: TGTGCCACCAGTGATTGGGCTAGCGGGAGTGGTAATGAGCAGTTCTTC.

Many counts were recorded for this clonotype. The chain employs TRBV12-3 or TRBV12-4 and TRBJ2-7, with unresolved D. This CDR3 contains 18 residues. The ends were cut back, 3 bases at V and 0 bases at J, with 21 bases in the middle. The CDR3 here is CASSFRLHTDPSSYEQYV. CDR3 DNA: TGTGCCAGCAGTTTTCGTCTCCACACCGACCCGAGCTCCTACGAGCAGTACGTC.

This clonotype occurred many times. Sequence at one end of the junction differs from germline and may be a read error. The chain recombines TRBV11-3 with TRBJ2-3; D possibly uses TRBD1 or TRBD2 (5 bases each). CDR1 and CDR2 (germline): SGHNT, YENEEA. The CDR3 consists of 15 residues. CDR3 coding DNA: TGTGCCAACAGCGGTGTAGCCGGGACCACAGATACGCAGTATTTT. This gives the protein CANSGVAGTTDTQYF.

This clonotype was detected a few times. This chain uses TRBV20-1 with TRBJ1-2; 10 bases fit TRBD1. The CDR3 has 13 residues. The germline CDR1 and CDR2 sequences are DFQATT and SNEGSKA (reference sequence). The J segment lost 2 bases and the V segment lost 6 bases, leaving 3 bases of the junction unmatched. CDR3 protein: CSAGTGANYGYTF. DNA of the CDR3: TGCAGTGCCGGGACAGGGGCGAACTATGGCTACACCTTC.

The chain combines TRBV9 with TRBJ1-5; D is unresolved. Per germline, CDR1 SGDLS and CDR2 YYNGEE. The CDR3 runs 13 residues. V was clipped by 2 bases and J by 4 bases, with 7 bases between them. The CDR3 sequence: CASSVGENQPQHF. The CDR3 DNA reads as TGTGCCAGCAGCGTCGGTGAAAATCAGCCCCAGCATTTT.

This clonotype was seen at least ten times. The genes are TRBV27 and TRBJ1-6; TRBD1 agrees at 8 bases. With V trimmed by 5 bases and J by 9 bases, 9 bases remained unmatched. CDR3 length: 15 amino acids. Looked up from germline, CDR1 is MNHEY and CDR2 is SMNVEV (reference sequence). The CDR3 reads CASSPLDRDASPLHF. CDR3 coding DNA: TGTGCCAGCAGTCCGCTGGACAGGGACGCTTCACCCCTCCACTTT.

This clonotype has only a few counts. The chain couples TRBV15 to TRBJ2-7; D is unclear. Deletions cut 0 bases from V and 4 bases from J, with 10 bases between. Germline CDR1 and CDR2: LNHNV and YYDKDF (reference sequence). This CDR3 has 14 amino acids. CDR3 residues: CATSRDLDGYEQYF. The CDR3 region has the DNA TGTGCCACCAGCAGAGATCTAGACGGATACGAGCAGTACTTC.

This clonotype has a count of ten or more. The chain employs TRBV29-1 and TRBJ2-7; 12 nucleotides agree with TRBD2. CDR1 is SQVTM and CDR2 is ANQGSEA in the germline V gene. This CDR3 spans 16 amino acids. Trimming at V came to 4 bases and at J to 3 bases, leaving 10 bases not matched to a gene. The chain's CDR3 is CSVAIPSGRVLYEQYF. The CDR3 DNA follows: TGCAGCGTTGCCATTCCTAGCGGGAGGGTTCTCTACGAGCAGTACTTC.

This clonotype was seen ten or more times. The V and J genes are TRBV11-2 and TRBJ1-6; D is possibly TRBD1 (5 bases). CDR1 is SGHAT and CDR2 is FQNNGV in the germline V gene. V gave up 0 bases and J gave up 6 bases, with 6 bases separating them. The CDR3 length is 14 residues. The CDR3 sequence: CASSLEGLNSPLHF. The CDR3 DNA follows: TGTGCCAGCAGCTTAGAGGGGCTTAATTCACCCCTCCACTTT.